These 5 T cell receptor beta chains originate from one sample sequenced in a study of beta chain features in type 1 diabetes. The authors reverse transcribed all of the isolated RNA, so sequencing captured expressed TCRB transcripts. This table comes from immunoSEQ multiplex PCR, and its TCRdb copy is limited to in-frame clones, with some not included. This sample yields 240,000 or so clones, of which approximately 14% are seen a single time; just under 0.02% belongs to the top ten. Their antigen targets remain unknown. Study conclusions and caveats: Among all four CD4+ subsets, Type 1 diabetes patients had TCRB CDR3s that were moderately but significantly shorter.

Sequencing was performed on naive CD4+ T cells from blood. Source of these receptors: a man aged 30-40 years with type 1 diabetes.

The DNA for the CDR3 is TGCGCCAGCAGCCAAGATCCGCAGGGGGCTGACGAGCAGTACTTC. The encoded protein is CASSQDPQGADEQYF. The chain has TRBV4-1 and TRBJ2-7, with TRBD1 identical over 8 bases. The germline V gene encodes CDR1 MGHRA and CDR2 YSYEKL. The CDR3 covers 15 residues. After removal of 0 bases from V and 5 bases from J, the junction contained 6 bases not matched to a gene.

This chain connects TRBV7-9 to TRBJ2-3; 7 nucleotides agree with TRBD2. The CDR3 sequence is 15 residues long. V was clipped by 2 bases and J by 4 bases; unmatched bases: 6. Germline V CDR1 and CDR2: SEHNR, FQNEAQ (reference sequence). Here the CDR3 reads CASSLLTSVPDTQYF. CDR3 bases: TGTGCCAGCAGCTTACTCACTAGCGTCCCAGATACGCAGTATTTT. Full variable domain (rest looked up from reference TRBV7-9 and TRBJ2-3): DTGVSQNPRHKITKRGQNVTFRCDPISEHNRLYWYRQTLGQGPEFLTYFQNEAQLEKSRLLSDRFSAERPKGSFSTLEIQRTEQGDSAMYLCASSLLTSVPDTQYFGPGTRLTVL.

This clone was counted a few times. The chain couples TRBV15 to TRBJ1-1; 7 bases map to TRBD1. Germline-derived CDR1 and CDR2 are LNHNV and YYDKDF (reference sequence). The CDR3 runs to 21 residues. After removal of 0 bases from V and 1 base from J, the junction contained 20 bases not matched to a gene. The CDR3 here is CATSRDLTGTTSPKRNTEAFF. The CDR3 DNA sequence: TGTGCCACCAGCAGAGATTTGACAGGGACAACATCACCAAAGAGGAACACTGAAGCTTTCTTT.

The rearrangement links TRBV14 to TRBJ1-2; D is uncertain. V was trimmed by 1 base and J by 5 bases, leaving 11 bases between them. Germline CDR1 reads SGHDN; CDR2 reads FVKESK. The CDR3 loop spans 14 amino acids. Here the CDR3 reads CASSQAGGSYGYTF. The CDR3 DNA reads TGTGCCAGCAGCCAAGCCGGCGGATCTTATGGCTACACCTTC. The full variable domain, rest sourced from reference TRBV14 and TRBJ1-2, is EAGVTQFPSHSVIEKGQTVTLRCDPISGHDNLYWYRRVMGKEIKFLLHFVKESKQDESGMPNNRFLAERTGGTYSTLKVQPAELEDSGVYFCASSQAGGSYGYTFGSGTRLTVV.

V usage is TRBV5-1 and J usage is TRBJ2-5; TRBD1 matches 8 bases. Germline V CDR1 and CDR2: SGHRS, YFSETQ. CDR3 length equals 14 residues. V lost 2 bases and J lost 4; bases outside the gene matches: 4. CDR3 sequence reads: CASSFDRGRETQYF. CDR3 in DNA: TGCGCCAGCAGCTTCGACAGGGGTAGAGAGACCCAGTACTTC.